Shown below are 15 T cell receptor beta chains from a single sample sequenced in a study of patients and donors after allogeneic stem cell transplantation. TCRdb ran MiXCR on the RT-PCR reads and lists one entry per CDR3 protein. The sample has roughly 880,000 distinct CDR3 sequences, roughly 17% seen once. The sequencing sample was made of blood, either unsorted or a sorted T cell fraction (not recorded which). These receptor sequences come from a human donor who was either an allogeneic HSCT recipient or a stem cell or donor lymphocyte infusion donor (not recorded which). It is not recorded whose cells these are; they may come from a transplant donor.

CDR3 region: CASTRTGADEQYF. The CDR3 DNA reads as TGTGCCAGCACTCGGACAGGGGCGGACGAGCAGTACTTC. This chain joins TRBV2 and TRBJ2-7; TRBD1 agrees at 9 bases. V lost 7 bases and J lost 5; bases outside the gene matches: 6. Germline V lookup: CDR1 SNHLY, CDR2 FYNNEI. This CDR3 spans 13 amino acids.

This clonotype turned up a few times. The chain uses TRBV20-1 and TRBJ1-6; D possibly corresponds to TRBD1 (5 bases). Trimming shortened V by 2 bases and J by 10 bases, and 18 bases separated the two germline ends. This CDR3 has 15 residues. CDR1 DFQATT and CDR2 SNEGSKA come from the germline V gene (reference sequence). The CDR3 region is CSARLTGEGNSPLHF. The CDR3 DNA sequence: TGCAGTGCTAGACTCACGGGGGAGGGGAACTCACCCCTCCACTTT.

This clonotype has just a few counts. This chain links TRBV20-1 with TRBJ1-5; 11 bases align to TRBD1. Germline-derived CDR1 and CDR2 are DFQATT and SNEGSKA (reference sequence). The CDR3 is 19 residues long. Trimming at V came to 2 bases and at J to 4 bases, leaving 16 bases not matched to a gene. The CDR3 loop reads CSARPLRTGGSVRNQPQHF. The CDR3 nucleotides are TGCAGTGCTAGACCTCTCAGGACAGGGGGCTCCGTCCGGAATCAGCCCCAGCATTTT.

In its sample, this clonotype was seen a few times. CDR3 nucleotide sequence: TGTGCCGGCCGACAGGAATCCTACGAGCAGTACTTC. This codes for CAGRQESYEQYF. The chain couples TRBV2 to TRBJ2-7; D is possibly TRBD1 (6 bases). Germline CDR1 reads SNHLY; CDR2 reads FYNNEI. The germline V and J ends were trimmed by 11 bases and 1 base, with 12 bases remaining between them. The CDR3 is 12 residues long. The variable domain in full, completed from reference TRBV2 and TRBJ2-7, reads EPEVTQTPSHQVTQMGQEVILRCVPISNHLYFYWYRQILGQKVEFLVSFYNNEISEKSEIFDDQFSVERPDGSNFTLKIRSTKLEDSAMYFCAGRQESYEQYFGPGTRLTVT.

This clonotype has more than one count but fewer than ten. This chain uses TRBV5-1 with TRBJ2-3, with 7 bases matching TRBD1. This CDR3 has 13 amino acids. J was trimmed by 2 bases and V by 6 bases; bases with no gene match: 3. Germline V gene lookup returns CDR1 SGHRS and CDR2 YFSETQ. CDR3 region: CASKQGTTDTQYF. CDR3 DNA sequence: TGCGCCAGCAAACAGGGGACCACAGATACGCAGTATTTT.

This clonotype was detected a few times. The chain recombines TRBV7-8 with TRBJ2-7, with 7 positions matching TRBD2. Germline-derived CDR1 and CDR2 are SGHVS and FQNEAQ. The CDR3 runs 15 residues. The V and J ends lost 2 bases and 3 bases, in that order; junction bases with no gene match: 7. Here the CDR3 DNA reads TGTGCCAGCAGCTTACCCCCGGGACTACACTACGAGCAGTACTTC. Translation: CASSLPPGLHYEQYF.

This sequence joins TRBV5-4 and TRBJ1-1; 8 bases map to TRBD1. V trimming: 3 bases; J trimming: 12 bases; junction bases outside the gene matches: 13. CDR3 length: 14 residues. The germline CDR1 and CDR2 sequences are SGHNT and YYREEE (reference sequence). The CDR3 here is CASSSDDRGWVSFF. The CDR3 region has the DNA TGTGCCAGCAGCTCAGATGACAGGGGATGGGTGTCTTTCTTT. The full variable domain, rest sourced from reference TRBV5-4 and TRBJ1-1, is ETGVTQSPTHLIKTRGQQVTLRCSSQSGHNTVSWYQQALGQGPQFIFQYYREEENGRGNFPPRFSGLQFPNYSSELNVNALELDDSALYLCASSSDDRGWVSFFGQGTRLTVV.

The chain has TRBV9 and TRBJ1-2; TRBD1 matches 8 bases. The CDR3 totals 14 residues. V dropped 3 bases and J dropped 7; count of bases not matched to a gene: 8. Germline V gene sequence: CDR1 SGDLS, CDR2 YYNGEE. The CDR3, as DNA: TGTGCCAGCAGCGCAACGACAGGGGTCGGTGGCTACACCTTC. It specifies CASSATTGVGGYTF.

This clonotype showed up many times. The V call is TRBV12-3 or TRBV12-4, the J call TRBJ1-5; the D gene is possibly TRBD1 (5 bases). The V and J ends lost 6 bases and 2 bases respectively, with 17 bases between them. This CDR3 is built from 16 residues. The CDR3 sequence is CASSRVEGGGNQPQHF. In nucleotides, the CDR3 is TGTGCCAGCAGCCGGGTAGAGGGAGGGGGCAATCAGCCCCAGCATTTT.

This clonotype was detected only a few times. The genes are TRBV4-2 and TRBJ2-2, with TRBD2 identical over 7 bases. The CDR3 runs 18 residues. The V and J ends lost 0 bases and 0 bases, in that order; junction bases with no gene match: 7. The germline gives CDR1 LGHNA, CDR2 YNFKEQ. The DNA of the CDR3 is TGTGCCAGCAGCCAAGAGTTGCGGGGGACCGCGAACACCGGGGAGCTGTTTTTT. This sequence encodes CASSQELRGTANTGELFF.

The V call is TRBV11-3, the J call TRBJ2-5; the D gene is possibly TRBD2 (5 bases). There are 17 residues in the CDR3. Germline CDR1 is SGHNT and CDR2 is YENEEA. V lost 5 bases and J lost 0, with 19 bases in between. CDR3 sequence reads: CASSPSPQHLNQETQYF. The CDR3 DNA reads TGTGCCAGCAGCCCTAGCCCACAGCACCTAAACCAAGAGACCCAGTACTTC.

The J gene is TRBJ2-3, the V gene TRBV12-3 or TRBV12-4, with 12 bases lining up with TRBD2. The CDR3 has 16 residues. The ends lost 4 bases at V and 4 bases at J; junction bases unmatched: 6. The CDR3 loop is CASSSRLAGDADTQYF. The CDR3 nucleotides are TGTGCCAGCAGTTCCCGACTAGCGGGAGACGCAGATACGCAGTATTTT.

This CDR3 is CASSPGGDPGQGGHGYTF. In nucleotides, the CDR3 is TGTGCCAGCAGCCCCGGAGGAGACCCAGGACAGGGCGGCCATGGCTACACCTTC. The chain combines TRBV4-2 with TRBJ1-2; 8 nucleotides align to TRBD1. Trimming took 4 bases from V and 6 from J; bases not matched to a gene: 19. CDR3 size: 18 residues. Germline-derived CDR1 and CDR2 are LGHNA and YNFKEQ.

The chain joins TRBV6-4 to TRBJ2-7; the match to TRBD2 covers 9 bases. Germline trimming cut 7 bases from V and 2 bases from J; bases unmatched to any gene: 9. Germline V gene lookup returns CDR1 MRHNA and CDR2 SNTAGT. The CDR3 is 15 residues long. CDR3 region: CASTLAGGHPYEQYF. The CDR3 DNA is TGTGCCAGCACCCTTGCGGGAGGGCACCCCTACGAGCAGTACTTC.

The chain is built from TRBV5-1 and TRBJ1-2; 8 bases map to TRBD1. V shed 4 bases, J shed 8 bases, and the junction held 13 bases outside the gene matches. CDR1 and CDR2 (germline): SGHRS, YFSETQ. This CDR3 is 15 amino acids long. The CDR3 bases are TGCGCCAGCAGCAGACCCGGGACAGGACCTTGGGGCTACACCTTC. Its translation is CASSRPGTGPWGYTF.